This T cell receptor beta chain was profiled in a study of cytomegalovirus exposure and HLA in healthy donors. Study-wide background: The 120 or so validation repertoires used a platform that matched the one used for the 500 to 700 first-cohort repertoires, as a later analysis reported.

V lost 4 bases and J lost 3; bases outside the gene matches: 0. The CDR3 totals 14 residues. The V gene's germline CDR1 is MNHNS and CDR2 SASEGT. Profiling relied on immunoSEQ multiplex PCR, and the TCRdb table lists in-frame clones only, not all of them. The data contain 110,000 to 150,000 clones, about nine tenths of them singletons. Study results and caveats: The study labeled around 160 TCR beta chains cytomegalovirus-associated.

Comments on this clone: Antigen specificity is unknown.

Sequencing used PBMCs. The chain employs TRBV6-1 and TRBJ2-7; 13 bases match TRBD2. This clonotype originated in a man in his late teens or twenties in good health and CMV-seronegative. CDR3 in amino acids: CASSGLAGGYEQYF. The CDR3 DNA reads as TGTGCCAGCAGTGGACTAGCGGGGGGCTACGAGCAGTACTTC.